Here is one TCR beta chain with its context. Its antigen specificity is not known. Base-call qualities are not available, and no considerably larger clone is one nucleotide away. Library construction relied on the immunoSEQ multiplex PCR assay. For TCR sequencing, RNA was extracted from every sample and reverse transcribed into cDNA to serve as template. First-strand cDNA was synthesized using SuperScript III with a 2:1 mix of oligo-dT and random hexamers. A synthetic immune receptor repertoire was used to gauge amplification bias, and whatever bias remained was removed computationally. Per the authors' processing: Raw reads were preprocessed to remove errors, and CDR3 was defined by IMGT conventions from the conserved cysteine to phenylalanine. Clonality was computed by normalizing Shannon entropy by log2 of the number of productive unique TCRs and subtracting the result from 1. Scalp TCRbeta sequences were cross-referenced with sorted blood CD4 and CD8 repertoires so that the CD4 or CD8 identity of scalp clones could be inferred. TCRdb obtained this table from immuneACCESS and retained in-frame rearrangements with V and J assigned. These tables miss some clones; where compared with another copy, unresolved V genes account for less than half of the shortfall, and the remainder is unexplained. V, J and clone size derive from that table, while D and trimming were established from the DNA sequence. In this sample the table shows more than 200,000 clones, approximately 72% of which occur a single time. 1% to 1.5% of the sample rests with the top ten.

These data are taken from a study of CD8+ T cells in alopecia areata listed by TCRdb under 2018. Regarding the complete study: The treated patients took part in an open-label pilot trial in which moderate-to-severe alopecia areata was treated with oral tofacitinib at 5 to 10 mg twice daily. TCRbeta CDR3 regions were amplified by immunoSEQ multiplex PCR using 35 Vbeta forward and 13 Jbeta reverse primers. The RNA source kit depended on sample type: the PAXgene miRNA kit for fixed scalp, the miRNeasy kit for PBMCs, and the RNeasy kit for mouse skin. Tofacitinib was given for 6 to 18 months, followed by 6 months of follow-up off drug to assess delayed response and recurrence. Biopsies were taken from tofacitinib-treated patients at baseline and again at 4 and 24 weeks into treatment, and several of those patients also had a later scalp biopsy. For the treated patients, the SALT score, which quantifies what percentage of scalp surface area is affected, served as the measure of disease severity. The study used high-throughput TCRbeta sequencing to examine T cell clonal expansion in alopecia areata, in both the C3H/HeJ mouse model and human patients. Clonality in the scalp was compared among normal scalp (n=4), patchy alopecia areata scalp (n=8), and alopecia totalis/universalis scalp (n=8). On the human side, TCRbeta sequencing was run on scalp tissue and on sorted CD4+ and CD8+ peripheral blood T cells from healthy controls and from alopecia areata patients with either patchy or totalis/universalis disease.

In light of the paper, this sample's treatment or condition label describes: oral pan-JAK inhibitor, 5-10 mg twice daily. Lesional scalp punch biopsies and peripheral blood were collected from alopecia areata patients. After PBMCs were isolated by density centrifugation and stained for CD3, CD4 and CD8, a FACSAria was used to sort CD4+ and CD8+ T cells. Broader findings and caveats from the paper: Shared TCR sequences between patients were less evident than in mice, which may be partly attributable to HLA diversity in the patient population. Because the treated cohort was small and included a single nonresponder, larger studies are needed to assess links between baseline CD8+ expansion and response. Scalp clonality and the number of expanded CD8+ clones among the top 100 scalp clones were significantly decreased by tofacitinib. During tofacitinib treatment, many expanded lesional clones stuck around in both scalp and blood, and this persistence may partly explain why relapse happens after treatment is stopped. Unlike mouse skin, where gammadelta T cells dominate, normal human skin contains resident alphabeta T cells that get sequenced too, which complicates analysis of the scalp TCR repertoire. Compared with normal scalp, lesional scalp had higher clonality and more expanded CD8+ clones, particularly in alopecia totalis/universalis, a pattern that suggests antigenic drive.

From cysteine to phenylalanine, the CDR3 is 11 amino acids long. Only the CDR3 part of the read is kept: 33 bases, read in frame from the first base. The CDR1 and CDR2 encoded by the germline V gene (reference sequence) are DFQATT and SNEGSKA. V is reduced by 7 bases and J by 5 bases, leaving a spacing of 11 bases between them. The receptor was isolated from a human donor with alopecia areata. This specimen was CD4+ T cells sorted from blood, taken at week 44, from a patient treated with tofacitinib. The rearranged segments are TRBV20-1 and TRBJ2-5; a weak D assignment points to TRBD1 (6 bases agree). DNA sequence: TGCAGTGTGGACAGAGAGGAGACCCAGTACTTC. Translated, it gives CSVDREETQYF.